This T cell receptor beta chain was sequenced during a study of T cell responses to AZD1222 COVID-19 vaccine. V was trimmed by 1 base and J by 1 base, leaving 11 bases between them. This CDR3 spans 15 amino acids. CDR1 and CDR2 (germline): LNHNV, YYDKDF (reference sequence). The assay was immunoSEQ multiplex PCR, and TCRdb's table has in-frame clones only and misses some. The table has about 120,000 clones, approximately 90% seen once. The rearrangement joins TRBV15 to TRBJ2-7; D possibly corresponds to TRBD1 (5 bases). Here the sequenced sample was peripheral blood, taken on day 0 of AZD1222 vaccination. The origin of this receptor is an adult in good health. CDR3 DNA sequence: TGTGCCACCAGCAGAGGGATTGGACAATCCTACGAGCAGTACTTC. Residues: CATSRGIGQSYEQYF.